This passage covers 10 T cell receptor beta chains from one sample sequenced in a study of T-cell memory formation after mild COVID-19. One entry per CDR3 protein results from TCRdb running MiXCR on the 5' RACE reads. Among around 440,000 distinct CDR3 sequences, about 20% were seen once, and the ten largest hold roughly an eighth. The sample was PBMCs or a T cell subset sorted from them (not recorded which). These receptors all stem from an adult woman who had mild COVID-19 (a few samples of this study predate the infection). Cell type and time point are not known.

This clonotype was seen a handful of times. CDR3 loop: CAISAGVLINQPQHF. The DNA of the CDR3 is TGTGCCATCAGTGCAGGAGTATTGATCAATCAGCCCCAGCATTTT. The chain couples TRBV10-3 to TRBJ1-5; D is unresolved. Germline CDR1 and CDR2: ENHRY and SYGVKD. The CDR3 length is 15 residues. V was trimmed by 4 bases and J by 3 bases, leaving 13 bases between them.

The V and J genes are TRBV6-5 and TRBJ2-7, with 11 bases that match TRBD2. This CDR3 has 16 residues. J lost 0 bases, V lost 6 bases, and 7 bases had no gene match. CDR1 is MNHEY, CDR2 SVGAGI, per germline. The DNA for the CDR3 is TGTGCCAGCAGCTGGACGGGGACTAGCGGCTCCTACGAGCAGTACTTC. Translated: CASSWTGTSGSYEQYF.

The gene calls are TRBV7-8 and TRBJ2-1; 9 bases are a match to TRBD2. The junction had 12 bases not matched to a gene; V was cut back by 5 bases and J by 7 bases. The CDR3 totals 16 residues. Germline V gene data show CDR1 as SGHVS and CDR2 as FQNEAQ. The CDR3 protein is CASSPRGRGGRNEQFF. CDR3 coding DNA: TGTGCCAGCAGCCCCCGGGGGCGGGGGGGCCGTAATGAGCAGTTCTTC.

In its sample, this clonotype was seen a few times. The chain links TRBV12-3 or TRBV12-4 to TRBJ2-1, with D tentatively TRBD2 (5 bases). The CDR3 consists of 12 residues. Trimming shortened V by 0 bases and J by 11 bases, and 8 bases separated the two germline ends. CDR3 in DNA: TGTGCCAGCAGTTTAGCCAGGAGGAAGCAGTTCTTC. Translation: CASSLARRKQFF.

The table lists this clonotype with a count of one. The gene calls are TRBV5-1 and TRBJ1-3; a weak D match, TRBD1 (6 bases). The length of the CDR3 is 18 residues. V was shortened by 4 bases and J by 1 base, with 21 bases between the two germline ends. Germline CDR1 and CDR2: SGHRS and YFSETQ. The CDR3 DNA sequence: TGCGCCAGCAGCCACCCCGAGGGTCTGGGGGCGTCTGGAAACACCATATATTTT. This translates into CASSHPEGLGASGNTIYF.

This clonotype has just one count. The chain carries TRBV5-1 and TRBJ2-5, with D hard to call. CDR1 and CDR2 (germline): SGHRS, YFSETQ. The CDR3 totals 16 residues. The V end was cut by 4 bases, the J end by 2 bases, with 18 bases between. Written as DNA, the CDR3 is TGCGCCAGCAGCGTCGGACGGAACTACGGGCAAGAGACCCAGTACTTC. Translation: CASSVGRNYGQETQYF.

The V call is TRBV10-2, the J call TRBJ2-7; TRBD2 is a possible D gene (5 bases). The CDR3 loop spans 13 amino acids. The germline V gene has CDR1 WSHSY and CDR2 SAAADI. V was clipped by 4 bases and J by 7 bases, with 14 bases between them. Written as DNA, the CDR3 is TGCGCCAGCAGTGGGGCTACCTCGGGAGAGCAGTACTTC. Its translation is CASSGATSGEQYF.

This clonotype was picked up many times. CDR3 region: CASSLGVGSYEQYF. CDR3 bases: TGCGCCAGCAGCTTGGGGGTTGGGTCCTACGAGCAGTACTTC. This sequence joins TRBV5-1 and TRBJ2-7, with D unclear. Looked up from germline, CDR1 is SGHRS and CDR2 is YFSETQ. Between the trimmed V and J ends, which lost 0 bases and 1 base, there was a span of 8 bases. The CDR3 contains 14 residues.

There are a few counts of this clonotype. The chain links TRBV25-1 to TRBJ1-6; TRBD1 is a possible D gene (6 bases). The germline V and J ends were trimmed by 7 bases and 6 bases, with 16 bases remaining between them. Germline lookup yields CDR1 MGHDK and CDR2 SYGVNS. CDR3 length: 15 amino acids. CDR3: CASTPPRGRNSPLHF. CDR3 DNA sequence: TGTGCCAGCACCCCCCCGCGGGGGCGTAATTCACCCCTCCACTTT.

Only a few counts were recorded for this clonotype. J is TRBJ2-3 and V is TRBV6-2 or TRBV6-3; 10 bases fit TRBD2. CDR3 length equals 17 residues. Per germline, CDR1 MNHEY and CDR2 SVGEGT. The junction had 7 bases not matched to a gene; V was cut back by 2 bases and J by 2 bases. CDR3 in amino acids: CASSYLSGREATDTQYF. CDR3 DNA: TGTGCCAGCAGTTACCTCAGCGGGAGGGAGGCCACAGATACGCAGTATTTT.